This T cell receptor (beta chain) was identified during a study of T cells in Graves' hyperthyroidism and ophthalmopathy. Study-wide results and limits: Appearing also in blood were most of the thyroid clonotypes expanded above 0.001.

In its sample, this clonotype was seen a few times. Antigen unknown. V lost 1 base and J lost 6, with 13 bases in between. Germline V gene sequence: CDR1 SEHNR, CDR2 FQNEAQ (reference sequence). The CDR3 spans 14 residues. Amplification of TCR beta CDR3 regions was performed using RNA transcripts as template. The TCR CDR3 was amplified in a first-round RT-PCR using the HTBI primer set. MiXCR was run by TCRdb on the multiplex PCR reads, yielding one entry per CDR3 protein. The sample holds 700,000 or so distinct CDR3 sequences, over 15% seen once. This chain links TRBV7-9 with TRBJ2-7; possible D gene TRBD1, 6 bases. The sample consisted of blood. The TCR was taken from a man between 18 and 35 years old with Graves' hyperthyroidism. The CDR3 nucleotides read TGTGCCAGCAGCTTAGTTACAGGGAACGGCGAGCAGTACTTC. Its translation: CASSLVTGNGEQYF. Full variable domain (missing parts from reference TRBV7-9 and TRBJ2-7): DTGVSQNPRHKITKRGQNVTFRCDPISEHNRLYWYRQTLGQGPEFLTYFQNEAQLEKSRLLSDRFSAERPKGSFSTLEIQRTEQGDSAMYLCASSLVTGNGEQYFGPGTRLTVT.